This TCR beta chain was recorded in a study of response to subunit inactivated influenza vaccine. Points from the study as a whole: A suggestion made by the authors is that each seasonal influenza vaccination recruits few new T cells.

TCRdb used MiXCR to reprocess the RT-PCR reads, holding one entry per CDR3 protein. The data contain about 780,000 distinct CDR3 sequences, approximately 18% of them singletons. This clonotype was detected many times. Its matching antigen is unknown. Germline V CDR1 and CDR2: MNHNY, SVGAGI (reference sequence). The CDR3 consists of 13 residues. V shed 0 bases and J shed 10 bases, with 12 bases lying between them. This chain links TRBV6-6 with TRBJ1-2; unclear D gene. The specimen was PBMCs from blood, collected 5 to 6 days after vaccination. The clonotype comes from a man in his forties or fifties who received an inactivated influenza vaccine. The CDR3 reads CASSYSNMGYYTF. The CDR3 DNA sequence: TGTGCCAGCAGTTACTCCAACATGGGGTACTACACCTTC.